The 7 T cell receptor beta chains presented below share a single source sample, sequenced in a study of T cell responses to AZD1222 COVID-19 vaccine (dated by TCRdb to the early 2020s). Explained via the paper, the time point label denotes: baseline before first vaccination. Receptor libraries were prepared by the immunoSEQ multiplex PCR assay. TCRdb limited this immuneACCESS table to in-frame rearrangements with V and J called. A share of clones is missing; checked studies link under half to unresolved V genes, and the rest is unexplained. This sample gives more than 85,000 clones in total; about nine tenths of them show up just once. 7.5% of the sample comes from the top ten. Specimen: peripheral blood, collected on day 0 of AZD1222 vaccination. Receptors originate from an adult in good health.

The chain is built from TRBV30 and TRBJ1-1, with D possibly matching TRBD1 (6 bases). V lost 2 bases, J lost 4 bases, and 14 bases lay in between. This CDR3 spans 14 amino acids. Germline V gene data show CDR1 as GTSNPN and CDR2 as SVGIG (reference sequence). The CDR3 DNA is TGTGCCTGGAGTCCCAATTACAGGGTCACTGAAGCTTTCTTT. This encodes CAWSPNYRVTEAFF. Filled out from reference TRBV30 and TRBJ1-1, the complete variable domain reads SQTIHQWPATLVQPVGSPLSLECTVEGTSNPNLYWYRQAAGRGLQLLFYSVGIGQISSEVPQNLSASRPQDRQFILSSKKLLLSDSGFYLCAWSPNYRVTEAFFGQGTRLTVV.

This chain uses TRBV9 with TRBJ1-2; 12 bases agree with TRBD1. Germline trimming cut 4 bases from V and 8 bases from J; bases unmatched to any gene: 6. The CDR3 is 14 residues long. Germline V gives CDR1 SGDLS, CDR2 YYNGEE. CDR3 sequence: CASSFGTGGGGYTF. The DNA of the CDR3 is TGTGCCAGCAGCTTCGGGACAGGGGGCGGCGGCTACACCTTC.

The chain is built from TRBV7-8 and TRBJ2-5; TRBD2 might be the D (7 bases). CDR1 is SGHVS, CDR2 FQNEAQ, per germline. The V end was cut by 3 bases, the J end by 3 bases, with 20 bases between. This CDR3 spans 17 amino acids. The CDR3 DNA reads TGTGCCAGCAGCTTTAATCGCGGGGGCTCACAGGAAGAGACCCAGTACTTC. It specifies CASSFNRGGSQEETQYF. Full variable domain (remainder filled in from reference TRBV7-8 and TRBJ2-5): GAGVSQSPRYKVAKRGQDVALRCDPISGHVSLFWYQQALGQGPEFLTYFQNEAQLDKSGLPSDRFFAERPEGSVSTLKIQRTQQEDSAVYLCASSFNRGGSQEETQYFGPGTRLLVL.

The V and J genes are TRBV3-1 (or the pseudogene TRBV3-2) and TRBJ1-1, with TRBD1 as a possible D gene (6 bases). V lost 3 bases, J lost 7 bases, and 6 bases lay in between. Germline V gene lookup returns CDR1 LGHDT and CDR2 YNNKEL (reference sequence). CDR3 length: 11 residues. CDR3 amino acids: CASSQTGEAFF. Written as DNA, the CDR3 is TGTGCCAGCAGCCAGACAGGTGAAGCTTTCTTT.

The chain is built from TRBV5-6 and TRBJ2-7; D not certain. The ends were cut back, 1 base at V and 4 bases at J, with 6 bases in the middle. The CDR3 runs to 12 residues. The germline CDR1 and CDR2 sequences are SGHDT and YYEEEE. The CDR3 bases are TGTGCCAGCAGCTTGACGCTTTACGAGCAGTACTTC. It is translated as CASSLTLYEQYF.

This clone was seen only a few times. Germline and junction disagree at one end, which may indicate a read error. The V call is TRBV5-6, the J call TRBJ1-2, with D possibly matching TRBD1 (5 bases). The CDR3 spans 15 residues. Germline CDR1 SGHDT, CDR2 YYEEEE. The chain's CDR3 is CASSLGPGTDYGYTF. In DNA, the CDR3 is TGTGCCAGCAGTTTGGGGCCAGGGACCGACTATGGCTACACCTTC.

The V gene is TRBV9, the J gene TRBJ1-1; no firm D call. The V end lost 0 bases, the J end lost 0 bases, and 15 bases lay between the germline ends. Per germline, CDR1 SGDLS and CDR2 YYNGEE. The CDR3 is 17 amino acids. CDR3 in amino acids: CASSVGLAGRLNTEAFF. The CDR3 bases are TGTGCCAGCAGCGTAGGCCTGGCAGGCCGCCTGAACACTGAAGCTTTCTTT. The variable domain in full, with the rest retrieved from reference TRBV9 and TRBJ1-1, is DSGVTQTPKHLITATGQRVTLRCSPRSGDLSVYWYQQSLDQGLQFLIQYYNGEERAKGNILERFSAQQFPDLHSELNLSSLELGDSALYFCASSVGLAGRLNTEAFFGQGTRLTVV.